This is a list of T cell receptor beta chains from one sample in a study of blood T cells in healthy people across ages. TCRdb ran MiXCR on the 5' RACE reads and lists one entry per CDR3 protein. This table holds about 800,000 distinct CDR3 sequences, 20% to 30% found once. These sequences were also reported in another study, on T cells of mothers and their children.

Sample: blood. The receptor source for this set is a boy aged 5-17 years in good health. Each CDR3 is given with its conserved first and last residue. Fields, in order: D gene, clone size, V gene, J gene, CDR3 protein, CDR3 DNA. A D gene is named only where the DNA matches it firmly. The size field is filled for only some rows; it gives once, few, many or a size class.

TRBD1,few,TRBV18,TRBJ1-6,CASSPQGASLTLRPLHF,TGTGCCAGCTCACCGCAGGGGGCATCCCTCACGCTAAGACCCCTCCACTTT
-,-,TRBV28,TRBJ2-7,CASTTTRDLYEQYF,TGTGCCAGCACCACGACACGGGACCTTTACGAGCAGTACTTC
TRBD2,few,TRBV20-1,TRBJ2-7,CSATIASGEEQYF,TGCAGTGCTACTATCGCTAGCGGGGAAGAGCAGTACTTC
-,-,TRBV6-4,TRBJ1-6,CASSDDRPNSPLHF,TGTGCCAGCAGTGACGACAGGCCTAATTCACCCCTCCACTTT
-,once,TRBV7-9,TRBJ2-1,CASELWVNEQFF,TGTGCCAGCGAACTCTGGGTGAATGAGCAGTTCTTC
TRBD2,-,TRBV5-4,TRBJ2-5,CASSAGGGIRGETQYF,TGTGCCAGCAGCGCGGGGGGGGGCATCAGGGGAGAGACCCAGTACTTC
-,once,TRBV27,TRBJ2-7,CASGLGQGYEQYF,TGTGCCAGCGGCCTAGGGCAGGGCTACGAGCAGTACTTC
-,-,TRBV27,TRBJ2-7,CASSASQGYEQYF,TGTGCCAGCAGTGCGTCCCAGGGATACGAGCAGTACTTC
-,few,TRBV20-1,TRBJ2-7,CSARRQGYEQYF,TGCAGTGCTAGGCGTCAGGGCTACGAGCAGTACTTC
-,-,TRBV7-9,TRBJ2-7,CASSLGQNAYEQYF,TGTGCCAGCAGCCTCGGACAGAACGCCTACGAGCAGTACTTC
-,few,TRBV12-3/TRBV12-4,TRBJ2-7,CASSLEMELSSYEQYF,TGTGCCAGCAGTTTAGAAATGGAATTAAGCTCCTACGAGCAGTACTTC
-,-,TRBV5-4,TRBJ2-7,CASSSRPGTGYEQYF,TGTGCCAGCAGCTCCCGCCCAGGGACGGGCTACGAGCAGTACTTC
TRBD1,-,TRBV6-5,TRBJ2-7,CASGRTGGNEQYF,TGTGCCAGCGGGAGGACAGGGGGTAACGAGCAGTACTTC
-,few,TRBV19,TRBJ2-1,CASSITGSSYNEQFF,TGTGCCAGTAGTATCACAGGGTCTTCCTACAATGAGCAGTTCTTC
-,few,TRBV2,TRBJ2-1,CASTRFSYNEQFF,TGTGCCAGCACCAGATTCTCCTACAATGAGCAGTTCTTC
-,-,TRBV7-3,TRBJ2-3,CASSLTGGGTQYF,TGTGCCAGCAGCTTAACAGGGGGGGGTACGCAGTATTTT
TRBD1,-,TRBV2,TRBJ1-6,CASSRRQGYNPPLHF,TGTGCCAGCAGCCGAAGACAGGGATATAATCCACCCCTCCACTTT